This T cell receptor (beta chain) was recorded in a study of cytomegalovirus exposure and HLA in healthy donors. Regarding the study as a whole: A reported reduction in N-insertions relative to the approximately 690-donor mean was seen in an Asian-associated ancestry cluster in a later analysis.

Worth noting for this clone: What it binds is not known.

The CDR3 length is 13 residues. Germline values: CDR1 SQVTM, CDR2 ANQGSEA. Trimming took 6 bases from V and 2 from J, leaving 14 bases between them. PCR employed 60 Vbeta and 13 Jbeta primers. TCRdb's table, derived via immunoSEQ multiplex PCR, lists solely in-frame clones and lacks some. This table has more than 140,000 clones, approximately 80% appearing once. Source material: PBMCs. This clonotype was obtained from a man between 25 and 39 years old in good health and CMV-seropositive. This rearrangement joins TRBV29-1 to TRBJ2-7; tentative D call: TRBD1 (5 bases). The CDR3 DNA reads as TGCAGCGTACAAAACAGGCTGCCCTACGAGCAGTACTTC. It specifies CSVQNRLPYEQYF.